The next 12 T cell receptor beta chains were all read from a single sample in a study of cytomegalovirus exposure and HLA in healthy donors. PCR amplification relied on 60 Vbeta primers (plus 13 Jbeta primers). Generated by immunoSEQ multiplex PCR, the TCRdb table keeps only in-frame clones and is missing some. The table lists 90,000 to 100,000 clones, about 76% of them singletons. The sequenced material came from PBMCs. The receptors shown here come from a woman in her 40s in good health and CMV-seronegative.

CDR3 amino acids: CASSVTLSGTQYF. Written as DNA, the CDR3 is TGTGCCAGCAGCGTAACCCTTTCGGGGACCCAGTACTTC. This rearrangement joins TRBV9 to TRBJ2-5; D is unresolved. The V gene's germline CDR1 is SGDLS and CDR2 YYNGEE. This CDR3 has 13 amino acids. The V end lost 1 base, the J end lost 7 bases, and 11 bases lay between the germline ends.

This clone was observed a few times. The rearrangement joins TRBV5-5 to TRBJ1-1, with no clear D. Trimming took off 4 bases at V and 3 bases at J, with 19 bases between the two ends. Germline values: CDR1 SGHKS, CDR2 YYEKEE (reference sequence). The CDR3 has 16 residues. CDR3 protein: CASSPRDLVWDTEAFF. DNA for the CDR3: TGTGCCAGCAGCCCTCGGGATCTCGTCTGGGACACTGAAGCTTTCTTT.

This rearrangement joins TRBV5-1 to TRBJ1-1, with D maybe TRBD1 (6 bases). Germline V lookup: CDR1 SGHRS, CDR2 YFSETQ. Trimming stripped 0 bases from V and 0 bases from J, with 21 bases between. This CDR3 contains 19 residues. CDR3 coding DNA: TGCGCCAGCAGCTTGGTCGGTCGGGGGGCGATTAACATGAACACTGAAGCTTTCTTT. Translated, it gives CASSLVGRGAINMNTEAFF.

In nucleotides, the CDR3 is TGTGCCAGCTCACCGGGTAGCGGGGTTGCAAATGAGCAGTTCTTC. Translation gives CASSPGSGVANEQFF. The V and J genes are TRBV18 and TRBJ2-1; the match to TRBD2 covers 8 bases. With 3 bases clipped from V and 7 bases from J, the junction kept 8 bases outside the gene matches. The CDR3 covers 15 residues. Germline V gives CDR1 KGHSH, CDR2 LQKENI.

This sequence joins TRBV7-2 and TRBJ2-2, with D possibly TRBD2 on 6 matching bases. The germline CDR1 and CDR2 sequences are SGHTA and FQGNSA. The ends were cut back, 5 bases at V and 7 bases at J, with 11 bases in the middle. This CDR3 spans 13 amino acids. CDR3 sequence (DNA): TGTGCCAGCAGCCCGGGACTTTTCGGGGAGCTGTTTTTT. Translated: CASSPGLFGELFF.

The chain employs TRBV27 and TRBJ1-5; TRBD1 is a possible D gene (6 bases). Germline loops: CDR1 MNHEY, CDR2 SMNVEV (reference sequence). The CDR3 is 14 amino acids. The V gene lost 4 bases and the J gene lost 4 bases, with 11 bases spanning the gap. This chain's CDR3 is CASSSRQANQPQHF. Here the CDR3 DNA reads TGTGCCAGCAGTTCCAGACAGGCTAATCAGCCCCAGCATTTT.

The genes are TRBV5-5 and TRBJ2-7; D possibly corresponds to TRBD2 (6 bases). From germline, CDR1 is SGHKS and CDR2 YYEKEE (reference sequence). This CDR3 has 13 residues. V was pared by 4 bases and J by 4 bases, with 12 bases between. The CDR3: CASSPQGTYEQYF. As DNA, the CDR3 is TGTGCCAGCAGCCCCCAAGGGACTTACGAGCAGTACTTC.

This clone was seen only a few times. The chain is built from TRBV7-9 and TRBJ1-2; 8 bases are shared with TRBD1. Germline CDR1 SEHNR, CDR2 FQNEAQ (reference sequence). The CDR3 has 19 residues. The junction had 23 bases not matched to a gene; V was cut back by 4 bases and J by 7 bases. The CDR3 DNA follows: TGTGCCAGCAGCTCAAACGGCGGTGGCAGGGGGCGCGATTTGGGTGGCTACACCTTC. Protein product: CASSSNGGGRGRDLGGYTF. Complete variable domain (other parts from reference TRBV7-9 and TRBJ1-2): DTGVSQNPRHKITKRGQNVTFRCDPISEHNRLYWYRQTLGQGPEFLTYFQNEAQLEKSRLLSDRFSAERPKGSFSTLEIQRTEQGDSAMYLCASSSNGGGRGRDLGGYTFGSGTRLTVV.

This clone has only one observation. This chain connects TRBV7-2 to TRBJ2-3, with 7 bases fitting TRBD1. The ends lost 5 bases at V and 2 bases at J; junction bases unmatched: 10. Looked up from germline, CDR1 is SGHTA and CDR2 is FQGNSA. The CDR3 consists of 16 residues. CDR3 sequence (DNA): TGTGCCAGCAGCCCAAGGACAGGCCTCCCCACAGATACGCAGTATTTT. It specifies CASSPRTGLPTDTQYF.

This chain joins TRBV10-3 and TRBJ2-7, with D tentatively TRBD1 (5 bases). Germline-derived CDR1 and CDR2 are ENHRY and SYGVKD. CDR3 length equals 14 residues. Trimming removed 6 bases at V and 0 bases at J, with 12 bases between. The CDR3 DNA sequence: TGTGCCATCAGCCCGACAGATCTCTCCTACGAGCAGTACTTC. It codes for CAISPTDLSYEQYF.

The chain carries TRBV18 and TRBJ2-7; tentatively, D is TRBD1 (5 bases). Germline V gene data show CDR1 as KGHSH and CDR2 as LQKENI. Trimming pared 2 bases from V and 6 bases from J, leaving 8 bases between. The CDR3 contains 12 residues. CDR3 nucleotide sequence: TGTGCCAGCTCACCATATAGGGGCGAGCAGTACTTC. It encodes CASSPYRGEQYF.

The chain couples TRBV6-6 to TRBJ2-1; 9 bases align to TRBD2. The V and J ends lost 4 bases and 12 bases, in that order; junction bases with no gene match: 16. Germline values: CDR1 MNHNY, CDR2 SVGAGI (reference sequence). The CDR3 is 16 amino acids. The CDR3 sequence: CASSFSISGGPPGQFF. The CDR3 DNA follows: TGTGCCAGCAGTTTCTCGATTAGCGGGGGCCCCCCGGGGCAGTTCTTC.